The next 16 T cell receptor beta chains were all read from a single sample in a study of shared clonotypes between healthy human individuals. The method was immunoSEQ multiplex PCR; TCRdb's version includes in-frame clones alone and lacks a portion of them. The repertoire consists of about a million clones, with around four fifths occurring once and the leading ten covering 1.4%. Sequenced input: memory CD4+ T cells sorted from blood. Noted subset: CD45RA-negative fraction. Receptor source: a man aged 18 to 29 in good health.

The chain has TRBV27 and TRBJ2-7, with 8 positions matching TRBD1. V was clipped by 5 bases and J by 6 bases; unmatched bases: 9. Germline CDR1 MNHEY, CDR2 SMNVEV (reference sequence). This CDR3 comprises 14 residues. DNA for the CDR3: TGTGCCAGCAGTCTCAGGGGGCTGGTCTCCGAGCAGTACTTC. Translated: CASSLRGLVSEQYF.

The CDR3 region is CASSELGQGFSGEKLFF. The CDR3 nucleotides read TGTGCCAGCAGTGAGCTGGGACAGGGCTTTTCGGGTGAAAAACTGTTTTTT. The chain combines TRBV2 with TRBJ1-4; 9 nucleotides agree with TRBD1. Germline CDR1 is SNHLY and CDR2 is FYNNEI. Trimming removed 3 bases from V and 7 bases from J; junction bases left unmatched: 12. The CDR3 contains 17 residues. Full variable domain (outside the CDR3, taken from reference TRBV2 and TRBJ1-4): EPEVTQTPSHQVTQMGQEVILRCVPISNHLYFYWYRQILGQKVEFLVSFYNNEISEKSEIFDDQFSVERPDGSNFTLKIRSTKLEDSAMYFCASSELGQGFSGEKLFFGSGTQLSVL.

Ten or more counts support this clone. The chain is built from TRBV28 and TRBJ2-3; D is possibly TRBD2 (7 bases). Germline assignment: CDR1 MDHEN and CDR2 SYDVKM. Trimming cost V 6 bases and J 8 bases, with 12 bases left between them. CDR3 size: 12 residues. The CDR3 here is CASRKGEGTQYF. In DNA form, the CDR3 reads TGTGCCAGCAGGAAGGGGGAGGGTACGCAGTATTTT.

This chain links TRBV7-9 with TRBJ2-3; 12 bases fit TRBD2. This CDR3 is built from 16 residues. The junction had 8 bases not matched to a gene; V was cut back by 5 bases and J by 5 bases. Germline assignment: CDR1 SEHNR and CDR2 FQNEAQ (reference sequence). The CDR3 is CASSKLAGGQVDTQYF. In DNA form, the CDR3 reads TGTGCCAGCAGCAAGCTAGCGGGAGGGCAGGTAGATACGCAGTATTTT. The complete variable domain, with remaining parts taken from reference TRBV7-9 and TRBJ2-3, reads DTGVSQNPRHKITKRGQNVTFRCDPISEHNRLYWYRQTLGQGPEFLTYFQNEAQLEKSRLLSDRFSAERPKGSFSTLEIQRTEQGDSAMYLCASSKLAGGQVDTQYFGPGTRLTVL.

V gene TRBV7-9 combines with J gene TRBJ1-3; D gene ambiguous. Germline lookup yields CDR1 SEHNR and CDR2 FQNEAQ (reference sequence). The V and J ends lost 4 bases and 0 bases respectively, with 4 bases between them. The CDR3 length is 13 residues. In DNA form, the CDR3 reads TGTGCCAGCAGCTCGAGCTCTGGAAACACCATATATTTT. Its protein product is CASSSSSGNTIYF.

This clone was observed once. DNA of the CDR3: TGTGCCAGCAGCTTAGGGGCAGGGGATAGCAATCAGCCCCAGCATTTT. Encoded protein: CASSLGAGDSNQPQHF. The chain recombines TRBV7-9 with TRBJ1-5, with TRBD1 as a possible D gene (6 bases). This CDR3 region has 16 residues. With 1 base removed from V and 0 bases from J, the gap between germline ends came to 10 bases. CDR1 is SEHNR, CDR2 FQNEAQ, per germline (reference sequence).

The gene calls are TRBV7-9 and TRBJ2-7; no clear D. Germline CDR1 and CDR2: SEHNR and FQNEAQ (reference sequence). The CDR3 is made up of 12 amino acids. Between the trimmed V and J ends, which lost 0 bases and 6 bases, there was a span of 6 bases. CDR3 coding DNA: TGTGCCAGCAGCTTAGCTGGGGTCGAGCAGTACTTC. Residues: CASSLAGVEQYF.

This clone was detected only once. The rearrangement uses TRBV2 and TRBJ1-6; 11 nucleotides agree with TRBD1. CDR3 size: 16 residues. V lost 6 bases and J lost 5; bases outside the gene matches: 6. The V gene's germline CDR1 is SNHLY and CDR2 FYNNEI. CDR3 sequence: CASRFGTGGNNSPLHF. In DNA form, the CDR3 reads TGTGCCAGCAGATTCGGGACAGGGGGAAATAATTCACCCCTCCACTTT.

CDR3 protein: CASSTWTGYGYTF. CDR3 sequence (DNA): TGTGCCAGCAGTACCTGGACAGGGTACGGCTACACCTTC. The J gene is TRBJ1-2, the V gene TRBV6-1; TRBD1 matches 8 bases. V gave up 5 bases and J gave up 8 bases; unmatched junction bases: 7. This CDR3 is built from 13 residues. Germline V gives CDR1 MNHNS, CDR2 SASEGT.

The chain uses TRBV30 and TRBJ2-1; the D call may be TRBD1 or TRBD2 (6 bases each). CDR3 size: 15 residues. The germline V gene has CDR1 GTSNPN and CDR2 SVGIG (reference sequence). V shed 0 bases and J shed 7 bases, with 16 bases lying between them. This CDR3 reads CAWSVKDRGRNEQFF. CDR3 sequence (DNA): TGTGCCTGGAGTGTAAAGGATCGGGGGCGGAATGAGCAGTTCTTC.

This clone was observed a single time. The chain employs TRBV30 and TRBJ2-2; D may match TRBD1 or TRBD2 (5 bases each). V lost 0 bases to trimming and J lost 0 bases, with 14 bases between them. The CDR3 covers 17 residues. Germline CDR1 is GTSNPN and CDR2 is SVGIG (reference sequence). CDR3 region: CAWSVQGWTPNTGELFF. The CDR3 DNA reads as TGTGCCTGGAGTGTGCAGGGTTGGACTCCGAACACCGGGGAGCTGTTTTTT.

This clone was found once. The chain joins TRBV6-1 to TRBJ1-4; TRBD1 might be the D (5 bases). The V end was cut by 3 bases, the J end by 11 bases, with 22 bases between. CDR1 is MNHNS, CDR2 SASEGT, per germline. This CDR3 is built from 16 residues. This CDR3 reads CASSDRGSQGTGKLFF. CDR3 bases: TGTGCCAGCAGTGATCGGGGGAGCCAGGGTACTGGGAAACTGTTTTTT.

The chain combines TRBV6-6 with TRBJ2-7; the D is unclear. Germline CDR1 is MNHNY and CDR2 is SVGAGI (reference sequence). This CDR3 region has 12 residues. V was pared by 5 bases and J by 3 bases, with 8 bases between. The CDR3 protein is CASSMGGYEQYF. Written as DNA, the CDR3 is TGTGCCAGCAGTATGGGCGGCTACGAGCAGTACTTC.

This clone was detected only a few times. The V call is TRBV11-3, the J call TRBJ2-3; tentatively, D is TRBD2 (5 bases). In germline, CDR1 is SGHNT, CDR2 YENEEA. The V gene lost 1 base and the J gene lost 2 bases, with 10 bases spanning the gap. The CDR3 covers 15 residues. CDR3 amino acids: CASSLGGLFTDTQYF. The CDR3 region has the DNA TGTGCCAGCAGCTTAGGTGGACTCTTCACAGATACGCAGTATTTT.

This clone occurred once. The chain uses TRBV9 and TRBJ2-5, with TRBD1 identical over 11 bases. Unmatched junction bases numbered 6, after V lost 4 bases and J lost 4 bases. Germline CDR1 and CDR2: SGDLS and YYNGEE. CDR3 length: 15 residues. CDR3 nucleotide sequence: TGTGCCAGCAGCTTTGGGACAGGGGGTATAGAGACCCAGTACTTC. It encodes CASSFGTGGIETQYF.

This clone was detected a few times. V and J are TRBV27 and TRBJ2-7; the D is unclear. V was cut by 7 bases and J by 3 bases, with 16 bases left in between. Germline V gene lookup returns CDR1 MNHEY and CDR2 SMNVEV (reference sequence). The CDR3 contains 14 residues. DNA for the CDR3: TGTGCCAGCACCATTGACCCCCTGAACTACGAGCAGTACTTC. Protein: CASTIDPLNYEQYF.